These 24 T cell receptor beta chains came from one sample sequenced in a study of shared clonotypes between healthy human individuals. TCRdb's table, derived via immunoSEQ multiplex PCR, lists solely in-frame clones and lacks some. Here the sample spans 550,000 to 800,000 clones, 74% being singletons. The sequenced sample was memory CD4+ T cells sorted from blood. The subset was: CD45RA-negative fraction. These receptors originate from a woman aged 25 to 39 in good health.

This chain joins TRBV2 and TRBJ2-7, with 12 bases aligning to TRBD1. CDR1 and CDR2 from the germline V gene are SNHLY and FYNNEI. The CDR3 length is 13 residues. V lost 8 bases and J lost 6; bases outside the gene matches: 5. The CDR3 nucleotides read TGTGCCAGCCGGGGGGACAGGGGGCTCGAGCAGTACTTC. It yields the protein CASRGDRGLEQYF.

About this clone: Within the sample, other DNA sequences also encode this same CDR3. The chain uses TRBV10-3 and TRBJ2-5; D is unclear. V shed 0 bases and J shed 1 base, with 6 bases lying between them. This CDR3 is built from 14 residues. Germline V gene data show CDR1 as ENHRY and CDR2 as SYGVKD. The CDR3 here is CAISESTGQETQYF. As DNA, the CDR3 is TGTGCCATCAGTGAGTCCACGGGCCAAGAGACCCAGTACTTC.

Here the CDR3 DNA reads TGTGCCAGCAGCTTTCTGGAGAACACTGAAGCTTTCTTT. It translates to CASSFLENTEAFF. V and J are TRBV7-6 and TRBJ1-1, with D uncertain. The CDR3 is made up of 13 amino acids. V was shortened by 3 bases and J by 1 base, with 6 bases between the two germline ends. The germline gives CDR1 SGHVS, CDR2 FNYEAQ.

The rearrangement joins TRBV6-1 to TRBJ2-3, with D possibly matching TRBD1 (6 bases). The CDR3 has 14 amino acids. V dropped 10 bases and J dropped 2 bases, with 16 bases sitting between them. The germline V gene encodes CDR1 MNHNS and CDR2 SASEGT. CDR3 in amino acids: CATHTGQLTDTQYF. The CDR3 coding sequence is TGTGCCACCCACACCGGACAGCTCACAGATACGCAGTATTTT.

The chain carries TRBV20-1 and TRBJ2-1; a possible D gene is TRBD1 (6 bases). This CDR3 contains 11 residues. The germline V and J ends were trimmed by 6 bases and 9 bases, with 12 bases remaining between them. Per the germline V gene, CDR1 is DFQATT and CDR2 is SNEGSKA (reference sequence). The CDR3 bases are TGCAGTGCCGAACGAGGGGGTGAGCAGTTCTTC. It codes for CSAERGGEQFF.

The genes are TRBV2 and TRBJ2-1, with D tentatively TRBD2 (5 bases). This CDR3 is 14 amino acids long. With 5 bases removed from V and 0 bases from J, the gap between germline ends came to 8 bases. Per the germline V gene, CDR1 is SNHLY and CDR2 is FYNNEI. The CDR3 loop reads CASSSGYSYNEQFF. CDR3 sequence (DNA): TGTGCCAGCAGTAGCGGTTACTCCTACAATGAGCAGTTCTTC. Full variable domain (missing parts from reference TRBV2 and TRBJ2-1): EPEVTQTPSHQVTQMGQEVILRCVPISNHLYFYWYRQILGQKVEFLVSFYNNEISEKSEIFDDQFSVERPDGSNFTLKIRSTKLEDSAMYFCASSSGYSYNEQFFGPGTRLTVL.

The CDR3 spells CASTTGTSEYEQYF. In nucleotides, the CDR3 is TGTGCCAGCACTACCGGGACTAGCGAGTACGAGCAGTACTTC. The chain combines TRBV5-6 with TRBJ2-7, with TRBD2 matching 10 bases. This CDR3 has 14 residues. The germline V gene encodes CDR1 SGHDT and CDR2 YYEEEE. With V trimmed by 6 bases and J by 4 bases, 7 bases remained unmatched.

The chain links TRBV10-2 to TRBJ2-5, with D uncertain. The CDR3 extends over 14 amino acids. In germline, CDR1 is WSHSY, CDR2 SAAADI. V was trimmed by 5 bases and J by 5 bases, leaving 15 bases between them. CDR3 amino acids: CASSPSMAGETQYF. In DNA form, the CDR3 reads TGCGCCAGCAGTCCCTCGATGGCCGGGGAGACCCAGTACTTC.

This clone was recorded many times. This chain uses TRBV9 with TRBJ2-1; maybe TRBD2 (6 bases). The CDR3 has 15 residues. Germline V lookup: CDR1 SGDLS, CDR2 YYNGEE. Between the trimmed V and J ends, which lost 3 bases and 3 bases, there was a span of 13 bases. The CDR3 loop is CASSGDSGNYNEQFF. CDR3 in DNA: TGTGCCAGCAGCGGGGATAGCGGCAACTACAATGAGCAGTTCTTC.

This sequence joins TRBV2 and TRBJ1-5; D unclear. V gave up 8 bases and J gave up 1 base, with 15 bases separating them. CDR3 length: 15 amino acids. Germline V CDR1 and CDR2: SNHLY, FYNNEI. The CDR3 coding sequence is TGTGCCAGCCTCCGCGGGCCTGCGAGCAATCAGCCCCAGCATTTT. Translation gives CASLRGPASNQPQHF.

The chain couples TRBV7-2 to TRBJ1-3; D uncertain. CDR3 length: 15 residues. V was trimmed by 0 bases and J by 0 bases, leaving 6 bases between them. Germline values: CDR1 SGHTA, CDR2 FQGNSA. CDR3 in DNA: TGTGCCAGCAGCTTAGCTCAGAGCTCTGGAAACACCATATATTTT. Protein sequence: CASSLAQSSGNTIYF.

This chain uses TRBV4-1 with TRBJ2-1; 12 bases are a match to TRBD2. The CDR3 is made up of 19 amino acids. V was clipped by 4 bases and J by 15 bases; unmatched bases: 25. The germline V gene has CDR1 MGHRA and CDR2 YSYEKL. In DNA form, the CDR3 reads TGCGCCAGCAGCCCTATCCGATCGGAAGTACTAGCGGGAGGACCACCCCGGTTCTTC. This gives the protein CASSPIRSEVLAGGPPRFF.

The chain recombines TRBV10-3 with TRBJ1-1; the D is unclear. The CDR3 loop spans 14 amino acids. The germline CDR1 and CDR2 sequences are ENHRY and SYGVKD. Trimming took off 6 bases at V and 8 bases at J, with 19 bases between the two ends. For the CDR3, the DNA is TGTGCCATCAGCGGGATGGACGGGAGGGCGGAAGCTTTCTTT. As protein: CAISGMDGRAEAFF.

This clone was seen at least ten times. The chain employs TRBV19 and TRBJ2-2, with 8 bases matching TRBD1. The ends lost 6 bases at V and 6 bases at J; junction bases unmatched: 9. The CDR3 sequence is 15 residues long. Germline CDR1 LNHDA, CDR2 SQIVND (reference sequence). The CDR3 DNA follows: TGTGCCAGTAGCTGGGACAGGAGCGATTCCGGGGAGCTGTTTTTT. Translated, it gives CASSWDRSDSGELFF.

The chain has TRBV5-4 and TRBJ2-1; 11 bases align to TRBD2. Germline V gives CDR1 SGHNT, CDR2 YYREEE (reference sequence). Trimming took 5 bases from V and 8 from J; bases not matched to a gene: 9. This CDR3 contains 15 residues. The CDR3 region is CASSSTSGRTYEQFF. The CDR3 DNA sequence: TGTGCCAGCAGTTCAACTAGCGGGAGAACGTATGAGCAGTTCTTC.

V and J are TRBV7-2 and TRBJ2-5; TRBD2 matches 7 bases. CDR1 SGHTA and CDR2 FQGNSA come from the germline V gene. The length of the CDR3 is 16 residues. The J segment lost 1 base and the V segment lost 1 base, leaving 6 bases of the junction unmatched. The CDR3, as DNA: TGTGCCAGCAGCTTAGTAGCGGGCCCCCTCCAAGAGACCCAGTACTTC. Amino acid sequence: CASSLVAGPLQETQYF.

The chain recombines TRBV4-1 with TRBJ1-3; 10 bases map to TRBD1. Looked up from germline, CDR1 is MGHRA and CDR2 is YSYEKL. This CDR3 has 17 amino acids. V lost 1 base and J lost 2; bases outside the gene matches: 5. The CDR3 nucleotides are TGCGCCAGCAGCCAAGGCCCGACAGGGGGCGCTGGAAACACCATATATTTT. Translation: CASSQGPTGGAGNTIYF.

This clone was found many times. The chain has TRBV5-1 and TRBJ2-3, with TRBD2 matching over 7 bases. Unmatched junction bases numbered 6, after V lost 1 base and J lost 4 bases. The CDR3 runs 15 residues. Germline CDR1 is SGHRS and CDR2 is YFSETQ. The CDR3 loop is CASSLLREEADTQYF. The DNA of the CDR3 is TGCGCCAGCAGCTTGTTACGGGAGGAAGCAGATACGCAGTATTTT. Drawing the rest from reference TRBV5-1 and TRBJ2-3, the complete variable domain is KAGVTQTPRYLIKTRGQQVTLSCSPISGHRSVSWYQQTPGQGLQFLFEYFSETQRNKGNFPGRFSGRQFSNSRSEMNVSTLELGDSALYLCASSLLREEADTQYFGPGTRLTVL.

The rearrangement joins TRBV28 to TRBJ2-7, with 9 bases fitting TRBD1. With V trimmed by 6 bases and J by 2 bases, 5 bases remained unmatched. The CDR3 is 14 residues long. Germline V gene data show CDR1 as MDHEN and CDR2 as SYDVKM. The CDR3 loop is CASRTGQGPYEQYF. The CDR3 coding sequence is TGTGCCAGCAGGACGGGACAGGGACCCTACGAGCAGTACTTC.

V and J are TRBV18 and TRBJ2-5, with 8 bases aligning to TRBD2. The CDR3 runs to 13 residues. Germline V CDR1 and CDR2: KGHSH, LQKENI. J lost 3 bases, V lost 7 bases, and 4 bases had no gene match. The CDR3 is CASFPLAEETQYF. CDR3 coding DNA: TGTGCCAGCTTTCCACTAGCGGAAGAGACCCAGTACTTC.

J is TRBJ2-7 and V is TRBV19, with 9 positions matching TRBD1. CDR3 size: 14 residues. Germline V gene data show CDR1 as LNHDA and CDR2 as SQIVND (reference sequence). V was clipped by 6 bases and J by 5 bases; unmatched bases: 8. CDR3 DNA: TGTGCCAGTAGCCCCGGGACAGGGTCCCACGAGCAGTACTTC. The encoded protein is CASSPGTGSHEQYF. The whole variable domain, remainder taken from reference TRBV19 and TRBJ2-7, is DGGITQSPKYLFRKEGQNVTLSCEQNLNHDAMYWYRQDPGQGLRLIYYSQIVNDFQKGDIAEGYSVSREKKESFPLTVTSAQKNPTAFYLCASSPGTGSHEQYFGPGTRLTVT.

The chain joins TRBV9 to TRBJ1-4; perhaps TRBD1 as D (5 bases). V shed 0 bases and J shed 8 bases, with 11 bases lying between them. Germline assignment: CDR1 SGDLS and CDR2 YYNGEE. The CDR3 contains 14 residues. The CDR3 loop is CASSVGQGLEKLFF. DNA of the CDR3: TGTGCCAGCAGCGTAGGGCAGGGATTGGAAAAACTGTTTTTT.

For this clone: This sequence may be a read error, since a much larger clone differs from it by one base. This same CDR3 is encoded by further DNA sequences in the sample. The V call is TRBV7-2, the J call TRBJ2-7; 9 nucleotides line up with TRBD1. This CDR3 contains 13 residues. V was clipped by 5 bases and J by 4 bases; unmatched bases: 3. The V gene's germline CDR1 is SGHTA and CDR2 FQGNSA. CDR3 in DNA: TGTGCCAGCAGCCGGGGACAGGGTTACGAGCAGTACTTC. Encoded protein: CASSRGQGYEQYF.

The chain recombines TRBV5-1 with TRBJ2-3, with 11 nucleotides matching TRBD2. The CDR3 consists of 15 residues. V shed 2 bases, J shed 4 bases, and the junction held 3 bases outside the gene matches. Germline-derived CDR1 and CDR2 are SGHRS and YFSETQ. CDR3 amino acids: CASSFSGRAPDTQYF. As DNA, the CDR3 is TGCGCCAGCAGCTTTAGCGGGAGGGCCCCAGATACGCAGTATTTT.